A single sample is the source of the 7 T cell receptor beta chains below, sequenced in a study of T cells in localized non-small cell lung cancer. Profiled with immunoSEQ multiplex PCR; TCRdb holds only in-frame clones, not every one. Here the sample spans about 59,000 clones, approximately 90% being singletons. The specimen comprised peripheral blood, sampled before any cancer treatment. Receptors were obtained from a man aged 40-75 years with stage I lung adenocarcinoma.

The chain recombines TRBV5-1 with TRBJ2-2, with D possibly TRBD2 on 6 matching bases. V dropped 0 bases and J dropped 1 base, with 10 bases sitting between them. Germline CDR1 SGHRS, CDR2 YFSETQ. There are 16 residues in the CDR3. DNA of the CDR3: TGCGCCAGCAGCTTGGGGCCTAGCGAGAACACCGGGGAGCTGTTTTTT. Protein product: CASSLGPSENTGELFF.

The V and J genes are TRBV6-1 and TRBJ2-2, with 11 bases aligning to TRBD1. With V trimmed by 4 bases and J by 7 bases, 2 bases remained unmatched. The CDR3 extends over 14 amino acids. Germline CDR1 MNHNS, CDR2 SASEGT. CDR3 protein: CASSGTGGIGELFF. DNA for the CDR3: TGTGCCAGCAGTGGGACAGGGGGCATCGGGGAGCTGTTTTTT.

CDR3 bases: TGTGCCAGAAGCCCCAGGGGACAGGGGCAATCCTACGAGCAGTACTTC. It encodes CARSPRGQGQSYEQYF. The chain carries TRBV5-3 and TRBJ2-7, with TRBD1 matching 10 bases. TRBV5-3 is labeled an ORF, and its function is uncertain. The CDR3 covers 16 residues. The J segment lost 1 base and the V segment lost 4 bases, leaving 8 bases of the junction unmatched.

This chain joins TRBV9 and TRBJ2-7; TRBD1 agrees at 9 bases. Germline CDR1 and CDR2: SGDLS and YYNGEE. The V and J ends lost 4 bases and 2 bases, in that order; junction bases with no gene match: 4. This CDR3 has 14 residues. The CDR3 region is CASSTGQGPYEQYF. CDR3 DNA sequence: TGTGCCAGCAGCACAGGACAGGGGCCCTACGAGCAGTACTTC.

The chain uses TRBV5-4 and TRBJ1-2; 7 bases fit TRBD1. CDR3 length: 15 residues. Unmatched junction bases numbered 6, after V lost 0 bases and J lost 4 bases. Germline loops: CDR1 SGHNT, CDR2 YYREEE (reference sequence). CDR3 residues: CASSLGGQGVYGYTF. Here the CDR3 DNA reads TGTGCCAGCAGCTTGGGTGGGCAGGGGGTCTATGGCTACACCTTC.

The genes are TRBV29-1 and TRBJ1-5; D gene uncertain. V lost 1 base, J lost 1 base, and 5 bases lay in between. This CDR3 has 13 residues. CDR1 is SQVTM, CDR2 ANQGSEA, per germline. CDR3 amino acids: CSVEVGSNQPQHF. In DNA form, the CDR3 reads TGCAGCGTTGAAGTAGGCAGCAATCAGCCCCAGCATTTT.

The chain recombines TRBV2 with TRBJ2-5; TRBD2 matches at 9 bases. Germline V gene sequence: CDR1 SNHLY, CDR2 FYNNEI. This CDR3 has 14 amino acids. V shed 5 bases and J 2 bases; nucleotides not matched to a gene: 3. The CDR3 loop reads CASSLAGLQETQYF. The CDR3 bases are TGTGCCAGCAGTCTAGCGGGACTTCAAGAGACCCAGTACTTC.